The clone carrying this TCR beta chain was counted ten times or more. What it binds is not known. Time point here: persistent/refractory GD, antithyroid drugs over 5 years with positive TRAb. Generation of the TCR library employed RNA extracted from PBMCs. Graves' disease diagnoses used American Thyroid Association guidelines. This record comes from a study of regulatory T cells in long-lasting Graves disease. Findings and limits, study-wide: Whereas new patients shared some 970 public clonotypes, persistent patients shared more, at about 3,000.

Investigators prepared the TCR beta libraries by applying iRepertoire HTBI primers and Arm-PCR of CDR3 regions. Original analysis: Spanning all samples, the identified segments comprised 60 to 70 TRBV and some 14 TRBJ. MiXCR, applied by TCRdb to the multiplex PCR reads, yields one record per CDR3 protein. It is TCRdb's table, rather than the study itself, that gives the V and J calls and clone size. The table lists about 290,000 distinct CDR3 sequences, 20% to 25% of them singletons. The starting material was peripheral blood mononuclear cells (PBMCs), obtained when the disease was refractory, from a patient treated with antithyroid drugs. This sequence originates from a female donor with Graves disease.

CDR3: CASSYSNADSHNSPLHF. The CDR3 DNA follows: TGTGCCAGCAGTTACTCGAACGCGGACAGCCATAATTCACCCCTCCACTTT. The chain recombines TRBV6-5 with TRBJ1-6, with D perhaps matching TRBD1 (6 bases). In germline, CDR1 is MNHEY, CDR2 SVGAGI. This CDR3 is built from 17 residues. V gave up 0 bases and J gave up 5 bases, with 14 bases separating them.